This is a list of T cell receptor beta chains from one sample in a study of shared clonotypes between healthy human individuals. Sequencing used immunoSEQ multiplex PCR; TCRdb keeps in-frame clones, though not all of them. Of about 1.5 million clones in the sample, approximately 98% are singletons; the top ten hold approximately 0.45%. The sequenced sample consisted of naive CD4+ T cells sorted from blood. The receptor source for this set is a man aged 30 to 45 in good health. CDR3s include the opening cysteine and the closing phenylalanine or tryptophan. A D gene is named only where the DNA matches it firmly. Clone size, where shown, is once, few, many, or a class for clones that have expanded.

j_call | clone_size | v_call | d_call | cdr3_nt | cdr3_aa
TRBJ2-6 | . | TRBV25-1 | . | TGTGCCAGCAGTGACCCAGGGATAGGGGCCAACGTCCTGACTTTC | CASSDPGIGANVLTF
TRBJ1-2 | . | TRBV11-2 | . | TGTGCCAGCAGCTTAGTAGGGGGTACTGGTGGCTACACCTTC | CASSLVGGTGGYTF
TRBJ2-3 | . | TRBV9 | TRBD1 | TGTGCCAGCAGCGTAGGGGTAGGGCCCGGGACAGGGGGCGCGGCGCAGTATTTT | CASSVGVGPGTGGAAQYF
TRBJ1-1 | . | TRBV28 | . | TGTGCCAGCAGTTCAGGAGGGGAGTGGGAAGCTTTCTTT | CASSSGGEWEAFF
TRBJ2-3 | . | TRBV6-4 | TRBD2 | TGTGCCAGCAGTGGGATGGGGGGGACTAGGCACGTTTTGAAGGCAGATGCGCAGTATTTT | CASSGMGGTRHVLKADAQYF
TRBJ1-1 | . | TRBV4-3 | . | TGCGCCAGCAGCCAAGAGTGGGACACAGGAACCGGGGCTTTCTTT | CASSQEWDTGTGAFF
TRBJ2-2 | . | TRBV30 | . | TGTGCCTGGAGTGTGGGGGACTTAGCCGGGGAGCTGTTTTTT | CAWSVGDLAGELFF
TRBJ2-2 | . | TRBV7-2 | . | TGTGCCAGCAGTCAAGCTAGGGTCACCGGGGAGCTGTTTTTT | CASSQARVTGELFF
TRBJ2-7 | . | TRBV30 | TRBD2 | TGTGCCTGGAGTGGGGGGGGCTACGAGCAGTACTTC | CAWSGGGYEQYF
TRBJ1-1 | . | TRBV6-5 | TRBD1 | TGTGCCAGCACCTTTGGACGGACAGGGGATCGAGCTTTCTTT | CASTFGRTGDRAFF
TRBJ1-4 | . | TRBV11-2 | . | TGTGCCAGCAGCTTATCGCGGGGCAGGGGTGCAACTAATGAAAAACTGTTTTTT | CASSLSRGRGATNEKLFF
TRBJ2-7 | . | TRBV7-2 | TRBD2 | TGTGCCAGCAGCTTAGTCTTCCAGCGGGACTACGAGCAGTACTTC | CASSLVFQRDYEQYF
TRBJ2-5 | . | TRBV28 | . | TGTGCCAGCAGGGGTAGTCAAGAGACCCAGTACTTC | CASRGSQETQYF
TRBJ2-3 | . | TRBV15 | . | TGTGCCACCAGCAGAGTGGGCAGTCGCACAGATACGCAGTATTTT | CATSRVGSRTDTQYF
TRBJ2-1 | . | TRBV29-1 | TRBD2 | TGCAGCGGCGGGAGGCTTCGTGGAGACAATGAGCAGTTCTTC | CSGGRLRGDNEQFF
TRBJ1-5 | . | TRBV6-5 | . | TGTGCCAGCAGGAGACAGAGGGGTAGCAATCAGCCCCAGCATTTT | CASRRQRGSNQPQHF
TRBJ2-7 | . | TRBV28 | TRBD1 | TGTGCCAGCACTGCACAGGGGCGTAGCTCCTACGAGCAGTACTTC | CASTAQGRSSYEQYF
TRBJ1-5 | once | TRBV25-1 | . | TGTGCCAGCAGCTCAGGGACCCATCAGCCCCAGCATTTT | CASSSGTHQPQHF
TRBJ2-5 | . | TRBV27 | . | TGTGCCAGCAGTTTATTATGGGGACAAGGGTACCAAGAGACCCAGTACTTC | CASSLLWGQGYQETQYF
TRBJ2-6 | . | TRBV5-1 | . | TGCGCCAGCAGCCCGGGACATCGGAACTCTGGGGCCAACGTCCTGACTTTC | CASSPGHRNSGANVLTF
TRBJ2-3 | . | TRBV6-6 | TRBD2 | TGTGCCAGCAGTTACCTTCTAGCGGTGGACACAGATACGCAGTATTTT | CASSYLLAVDTDTQYF
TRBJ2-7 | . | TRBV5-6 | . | TGTGCCAGCAGCTTCCCAGTCTCCTACGAGCAGTACTTC | CASSFPVSYEQYF
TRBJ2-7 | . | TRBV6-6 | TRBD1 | TGTGCCAGCAGACCGACAGGGGACGAGCAGTACTTC | CASRPTGDEQYF
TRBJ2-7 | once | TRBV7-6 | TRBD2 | TGTGCCAGCAGCTTAGAACATCCTAGCGGGAGCATATCATACGAGCAGTACTTC | CASSLEHPSGSISYEQYF
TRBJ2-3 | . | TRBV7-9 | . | TGTGCCAAGAACCCCAGGGGCCGCAGCACAGATACGCAGTATTTT | CAKNPRGRSTDTQYF
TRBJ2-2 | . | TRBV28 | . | TGTGCCAGCAGTTTAGGGCTAAGAAGCACCGGGGAGCTGTTTTTT | CASSLGLRSTGELFF
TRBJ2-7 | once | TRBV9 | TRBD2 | TGTGCCAGCAGCGTAGGCACTAGCGGGAGCAGCCCCTACGAGCAGTACTTC | CASSVGTSGSSPYEQYF
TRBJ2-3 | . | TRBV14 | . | TGTGCCAGCAGCCAAGGGTATACGCAGTATTTT | CASSQGYTQYF
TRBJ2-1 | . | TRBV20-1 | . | TGCAGTGCCGCCGCCGTGGATGAGCAGTTCTTC | CSAAAVDEQFF
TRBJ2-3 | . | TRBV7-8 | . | TGTGCCAGCAGGATAGAACCGGGTACGCAGTATTTT | CASRIEPGTQYF
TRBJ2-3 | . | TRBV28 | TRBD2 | TGTGCCAGCAGTTCCCGGGCTGGCGGGAGGAGGGATACGCAGTATTTT | CASSSRAGGRRDTQYF
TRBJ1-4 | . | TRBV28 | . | TGTGCCAGCAGTCCCGGAGATACAACTAATGAAAAACTGTTTTTT | CASSPGDTTNEKLFF
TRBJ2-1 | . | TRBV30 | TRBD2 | TGTGCCTGGAGCCCTCTAGCGGGAGTTTACAATGAGCAGTTCTTC | CAWSPLAGVYNEQFF